This passage covers 15 T cell receptor beta chains from one sample sequenced in a study of OX40 agonist ivuxolimab in advanced cancers. Sequencing was performed with immunoSEQ multiplex PCR; in TCRdb, only in-frame clones are kept and a portion is missing. The sample has approximately 76,000 clones, about nine tenths seen once. The material was CD4+ or CD8+ T cells sorted from blood, obtained in a trial of the OX40 agonist ivuxolimab. These receptors were obtained from an adult with an advanced solid tumor such as melanoma, head and neck, liver or kidney cancer.

The V gene is TRBV9, the J gene TRBJ1-2, with D perhaps TRBD1 (5 bases). With 4 bases removed from V and 7 bases from J, the gap between germline ends came to 14 bases. CDR1 SGDLS and CDR2 YYNGEE come from the germline V gene. The CDR3 is 13 amino acids. CDR3 nucleotide sequence: TGTGCCAGCAGCTCTGGGGGGGGTCCTGGCTACACCTTC. Translation: CASSSGGGPGYTF.

This clone has only one observation. The chain's CDR3 is CASSPSVGNSGNTIYF. The CDR3, as DNA: TGTGCCAGTAGTCCATCCGTTGGAAACTCTGGAAACACCATATATTTT. The chain couples TRBV19 to TRBJ1-3; D ambiguous. The CDR3 length is 16 residues. V dropped 5 bases and J dropped 0 bases, with 14 bases sitting between them. The germline V gene encodes CDR1 LNHDA and CDR2 SQIVND (reference sequence).

The V call is TRBV9, the J call TRBJ2-1; no firm D call. The CDR3 has 15 residues. Looked up from germline, CDR1 is SGDLS and CDR2 is YYNGEE. The V end was cut by 4 bases, the J end by 10 bases, with 21 bases between. CDR3 nucleotides: TGTGCCAGCAGCCCGGGTCGGACCGCGCCTACGGAGCAGTTCTTC. This codes for CASSPGRTAPTEQFF.

The chain recombines TRBV18 with TRBJ2-5, with 7 bases lining up with TRBD2. Germline trimming cut 6 bases from V and 4 bases from J; bases unmatched to any gene: 5. The CDR3 sequence is 13 residues long. CDR1 is KGHSH, CDR2 LQKENI, per germline. The CDR3 sequence: CASSKRGGETQYF. The CDR3 region has the DNA TGTGCCAGCTCGAAGCGGGGAGGAGAGACCCAGTACTTC. The full variable domain, in which reference TRBV18 and TRBJ2-5 provide the parts outside the CDR3, is NAGVMQNPRHLVRRRGQEARLRCSPMKGHSHVYWYRQLPEEGLKFMVYLQKENIIDESGMPKERFSAEFPKEGPSILRIQQVVRGDSAAYFCASSKRGGETQYFGPGTRLLVL.

The rearrangement joins TRBV14 to TRBJ2-1; 7 nucleotides match TRBD2. J lost 6 bases, V lost 5 bases, and 10 bases had no gene match. Germline V gene lookup returns CDR1 SGHDN and CDR2 FVKESK. This CDR3 region has 15 residues. In DNA, the CDR3 is TGTGCCAGCAGCGAACGGACTAGTTCGGGCAATGAGCAGTTCTTC. Encoded protein: CASSERTSSGNEQFF.

About this clone itself: Other DNA sequences in the sample encode the same CDR3. V is TRBV11-2 and J is TRBJ1-2; maybe TRBD1 (5 bases). This CDR3 comprises 14 residues. Germline CDR1 is SGHAT and CDR2 is FQNNGV. Trimming took 6 bases from V and 4 from J, leaving 15 bases between them. The CDR3 sequence is CASSLGGGTYGYTF. The CDR3 coding sequence is TGTGCCAGCAGTCTGGGGGGTGGGACCTATGGCTACACCTTC.

The V and J genes are TRBV9 and TRBJ1-1; TRBD1 agrees at 11 bases. The germline V gene has CDR1 SGDLS and CDR2 YYNGEE. The CDR3 covers 18 residues. V lost 0 bases, J lost 4 bases, and 11 bases stayed unmatched. In nucleotides, the CDR3 is TGTGCCAGCAGCGTAGGGTGGGGATTGGGGACAGGGGGCACTGAAGCTTTCTTT. Translation gives CASSVGWGLGTGGTEAFF.

This chain connects TRBV7-9 to TRBJ2-4; D possibly matches TRBD1 or TRBD2 (5 bases each). The CDR3 runs to 16 residues. Between the trimmed V and J ends, which lost 1 base and 3 bases, there was a span of 13 bases. Germline V gene lookup returns CDR1 SEHNR and CDR2 FQNEAQ (reference sequence). The CDR3 reads CASSLGLGTVKNIQYF. CDR3 coding DNA: TGTGCCAGCAGCTTAGGGTTGGGGACGGTCAAAAACATTCAGTACTTC.

The chain has TRBV5-1 and TRBJ1-2; D perhaps matches TRBD1 (6 bases). The length of the CDR3 is 17 residues. The V end was cut by 4 bases, the J end by 6 bases, with 25 bases between. CDR1 SGHRS and CDR2 YFSETQ come from the germline V gene. The CDR3 region has the DNA TGCGCCAGCAGCCCGAATAGGGGGATAGAGAACGCTGATGGCTACACCTTC. As protein: CASSPNRGIENADGYTF.

This chain joins TRBV19 and TRBJ1-1; the D is unclear. The ends were cut back, 3 bases at V and 5 bases at J, with 16 bases in the middle. The CDR3 spans 15 residues. Germline V CDR1 and CDR2: LNHDA, SQIVND (reference sequence). This CDR3 is CASSILPGVRTEAFF. CDR3 DNA sequence: TGTGCCAGTAGTATTCTTCCCGGGGTACGGACTGAAGCTTTCTTT.

J is TRBJ2-2 and V is TRBV7-6; D is possibly TRBD2 (6 bases). Germline V gene data show CDR1 as SGHVS and CDR2 as FNYEAQ. The ends were cut back, 1 base at V and 4 bases at J, with 13 bases in the middle. The CDR3 is 16 amino acids. Here the CDR3 reads CASSLGRGKGTGELFF. CDR3 bases: TGTGCCAGCAGCTTAGGCCGCGGGAAGGGCACCGGGGAGCTGTTTTTT.

This clone was observed a few times. The genes are TRBV19 and TRBJ1-5; D may be TRBD1 (5 bases). The germline V gene has CDR1 LNHDA and CDR2 SQIVND (reference sequence). The length of the CDR3 is 12 residues. Trimming stripped 7 bases from V and 7 bases from J, with 11 bases between. The CDR3 spells CASTGLGQPQHF. The CDR3 region has the DNA TGTGCCAGTACAGGGTTGGGCCAGCCCCAGCATTTT.

The chain recombines TRBV28 with TRBJ1-1; D gene ambiguous. The CDR3 length is 14 residues. V was pared by 7 bases and J by 5 bases, with 17 bases between. Germline-derived CDR1 and CDR2 are MDHEN and SYDVKM. The CDR3, as DNA: TGTGCCAGCAATTCAGGAGGCCCGGGGACTGAAGCTTTCTTT. It yields the protein CASNSGGPGTEAFF.

This chain links TRBV11-2 with TRBJ2-1; TRBD2 agrees at 10 bases. Germline trimming cut 4 bases from V and 3 bases from J; bases unmatched to any gene: 3. The length of the CDR3 is 15 residues. Germline CDR1 and CDR2: SGHAT and FQNNGV. The CDR3 sequence: CASSYGLADYNEQFF. The CDR3, as DNA: TGTGCCAGCAGCTATGGACTAGCGGACTACAATGAGCAGTTCTTC.

J is TRBJ2-3 and V is TRBV5-1; D is perhaps TRBD2 (5 bases). CDR1 is SGHRS and CDR2 is YFSETQ in the germline V gene. Trimming pared 4 bases from V and 4 bases from J, leaving 13 bases between. This CDR3 is 14 amino acids long. In DNA, the CDR3 is TGCGCCAGCAGCCAAGGAGGCTTGGCAGATACGCAGTATTTT. Translating gives CASSQGGLADTQYF.